The clone carrying this T cell receptor (beta chain) appeared a single time. The data are from a study of Graves' ophthalmopathy and Graves' hyperthyroidism. For repertoire sequencing, the TCR beta CDR3 regions were amplified from RNA transcripts. HTBI primers were used in a first-round RT-PCR, which preceded a second-round multiplex PCR. TCRdb called the multiplex PCR reads again in MiXCR, with one record for every CDR3 protein. The data hold more than 300,000 distinct CDR3 sequences, with approximately 15% observed a single time. Deletions cut 7 bases from V and 2 bases from J, with 11 bases between. The germline V gene encodes CDR1 MNHEY and CDR2 SVGEGT. The CDR3 is 13 amino acids.

Sequencing input: peripheral blood. The sequence was obtained from a woman aged 18-30 years with stable Graves' hyperthyroidism. The chain carries TRBV6-2 or TRBV6-3 and TRBJ1-2; tentatively, D is TRBD1 (6 bases). Here the CDR3 DNA reads TGTGCCAGCATCACAACAGGGAACTATGGCTACACCTTC. Protein sequence: CASITTGNYGYTF.